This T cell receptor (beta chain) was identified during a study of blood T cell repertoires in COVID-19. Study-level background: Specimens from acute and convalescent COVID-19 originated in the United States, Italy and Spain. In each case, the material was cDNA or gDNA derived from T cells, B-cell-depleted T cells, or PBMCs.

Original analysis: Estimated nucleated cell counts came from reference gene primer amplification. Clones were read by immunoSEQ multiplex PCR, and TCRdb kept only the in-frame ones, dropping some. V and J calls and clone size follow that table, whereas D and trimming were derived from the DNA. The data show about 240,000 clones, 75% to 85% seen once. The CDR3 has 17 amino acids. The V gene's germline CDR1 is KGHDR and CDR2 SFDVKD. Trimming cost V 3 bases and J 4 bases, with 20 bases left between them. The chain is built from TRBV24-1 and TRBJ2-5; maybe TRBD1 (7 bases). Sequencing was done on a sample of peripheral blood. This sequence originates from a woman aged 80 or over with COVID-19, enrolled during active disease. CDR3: CATSDRLAGQSPETQYF. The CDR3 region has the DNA TGTGCCACCAGTGATCGCTTGGCGGGACAGAGTCCAGAGACCCAGTACTTC.